The T cell receptor (beta chain) under discussion was sequenced for a study of T-cell memory formation after mild COVID-19. TCRdb ran MiXCR on the 5' RACE reads and lists one entry per CDR3 protein. Among roughly 200,000 distinct CDR3 sequences listed, about a sixth were seen once. This clonotype was sampled from an adult woman who had mild COVID-19 (a few samples of this study predate the infection). Cell type and time point are not known. Sequenced: PBMCs or a T cell subset sorted from them (not recorded which).

CDR3 nucleotides: TGTGCCAGCAGCCAAGATGCCTACACAGATACGCAGTATTTT. Translation gives CASSQDAYTDTQYF. The V gene is TRBV4-2, the J gene TRBJ2-3; D is undetermined. Trimming left V 0 bases short and J 2 bases short, with 6 bases between. This CDR3 is built from 14 residues. The germline gives CDR1 LGHNA, CDR2 YNFKEQ.